This T cell receptor (beta chain) originates from a study of shared clonotypes between healthy human individuals. Several immunoSEQ plates received, in even portions, the genomic DNA of each subset. Sequencing was performed with immunoSEQ multiplex PCR; in TCRdb, only in-frame clones are kept and a portion is missing. This sample carries approximately 740,000 clones, around 72% of them seen once, and the ten largest clones take 1.5% to 2%. The study's findings and limits: The low donor count limited represented genetic and exposure-history diversity.

Points on this clone: The antigen is unknown.

The germline V gene has CDR1 SGHTA and CDR2 FQGNSA. Trimming removed 6 bases from V and 8 bases from J; junction bases left unmatched: 9. The CDR3 has 14 residues. The TCR originated in a woman aged 25 to 39 in good health. This chain joins TRBV7-2 and TRBJ1-4; 7 bases agree with TRBD1. The sample taken for sequencing was memory CD4+ T cells sorted from blood. As to subset: CD45RA-negative fraction. The CDR3 sequence is CASRETGQREKLFF. CDR3 in DNA: TGTGCCAGCAGGGAGACAGGGCAAAGGGAAAAACTGTTTTTT.